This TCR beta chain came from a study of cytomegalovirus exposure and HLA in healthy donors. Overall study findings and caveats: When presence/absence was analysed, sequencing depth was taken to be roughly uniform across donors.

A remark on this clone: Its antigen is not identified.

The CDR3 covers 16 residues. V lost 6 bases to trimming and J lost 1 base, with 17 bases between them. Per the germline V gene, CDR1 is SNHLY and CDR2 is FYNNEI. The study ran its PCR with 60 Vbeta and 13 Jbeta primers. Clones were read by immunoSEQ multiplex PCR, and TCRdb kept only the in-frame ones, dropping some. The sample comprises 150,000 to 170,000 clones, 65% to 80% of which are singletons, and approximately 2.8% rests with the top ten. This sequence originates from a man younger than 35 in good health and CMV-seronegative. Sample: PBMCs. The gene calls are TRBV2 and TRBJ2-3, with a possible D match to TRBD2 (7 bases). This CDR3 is CASRKEGRGGTDTQYF. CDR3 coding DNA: TGTGCCAGCAGAAAAGAGGGGAGGGGGGGCACAGATACGCAGTATTTT.